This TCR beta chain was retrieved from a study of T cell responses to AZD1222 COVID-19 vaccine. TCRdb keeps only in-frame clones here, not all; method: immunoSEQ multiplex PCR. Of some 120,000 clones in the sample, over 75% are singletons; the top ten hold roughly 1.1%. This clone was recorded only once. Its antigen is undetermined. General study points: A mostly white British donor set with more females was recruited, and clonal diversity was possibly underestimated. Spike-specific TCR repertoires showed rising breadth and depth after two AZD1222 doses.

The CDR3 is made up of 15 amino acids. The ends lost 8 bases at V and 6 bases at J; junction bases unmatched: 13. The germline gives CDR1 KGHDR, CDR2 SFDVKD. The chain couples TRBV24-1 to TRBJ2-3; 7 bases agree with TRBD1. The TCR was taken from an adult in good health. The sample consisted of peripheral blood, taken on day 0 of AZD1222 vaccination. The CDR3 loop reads CATTTRDRAGDTQYF. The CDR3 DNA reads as TGTGCCACCACTACCCGCGACAGGGCCGGCGATACGCAGTATTTT.